This TCR beta chain was captured by sequencing in a study of Ad26.COV2.S vaccination and SARS-CoV-2 variants. Study in general: In the COV1001 trial, the donor was in the Ad26.COV2.S arm. Into the muscle, Ad26.COV2.S was dosed once or twice, 56 days apart.

Germline-derived CDR1 and CDR2 are SGDLS and YYNGEE. This CDR3 is 13 amino acids long. V was clipped by 7 bases and J by 2 bases, with 12 bases between them. Treatment defined: some 20 received Ad26.COV2.S at low or high dose, single or two shots; roughly 5 received placebo; per-sample allocation not given. Sampling occurred on day 63 after the first vaccine or placebo injection. Data came from immunoSEQ multiplex PCR; TCRdb stores just in-frame clones and leaves some out. Of some 340,000 clones in the sample, around 81% were seen once. This clone showed up just once. What it binds is unknown. Study results and caveats: Responses of spike-specific T cells (both CD8+ and CD4+) reportedly showed substantial breadth after vaccination.

This TCR was sampled from a person between 18 and 65 years old who received the Ad26.COV2.S COVID-19 vaccine or a placebo. The chain couples TRBV9 to TRBJ1-2, with D tentatively TRBD1 (6 bases). Specimen: peripheral blood, collected in a trial of Ad26.COV2.S vaccine versus placebo. The CDR3 nucleotides are TGTGCCAGCTCCCCGAGGGGGAACTATGGCTACACCTTC. It yields the protein CASSPRGNYGYTF.